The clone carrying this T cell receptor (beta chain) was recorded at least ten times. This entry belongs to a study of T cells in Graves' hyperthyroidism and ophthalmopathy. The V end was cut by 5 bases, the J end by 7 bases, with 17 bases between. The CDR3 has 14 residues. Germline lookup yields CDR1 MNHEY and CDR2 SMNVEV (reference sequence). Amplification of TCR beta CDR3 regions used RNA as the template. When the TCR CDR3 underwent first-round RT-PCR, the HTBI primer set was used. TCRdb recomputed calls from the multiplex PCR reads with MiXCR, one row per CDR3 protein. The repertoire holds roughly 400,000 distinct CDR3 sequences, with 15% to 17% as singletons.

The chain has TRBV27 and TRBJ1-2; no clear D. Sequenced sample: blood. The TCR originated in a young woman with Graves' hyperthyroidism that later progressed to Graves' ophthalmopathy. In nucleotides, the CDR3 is TGTGCCAGCAGTCCCCGGTCCGCTCGGGGTGGCTACACCTTC. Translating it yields CASSPRSARGGYTF.